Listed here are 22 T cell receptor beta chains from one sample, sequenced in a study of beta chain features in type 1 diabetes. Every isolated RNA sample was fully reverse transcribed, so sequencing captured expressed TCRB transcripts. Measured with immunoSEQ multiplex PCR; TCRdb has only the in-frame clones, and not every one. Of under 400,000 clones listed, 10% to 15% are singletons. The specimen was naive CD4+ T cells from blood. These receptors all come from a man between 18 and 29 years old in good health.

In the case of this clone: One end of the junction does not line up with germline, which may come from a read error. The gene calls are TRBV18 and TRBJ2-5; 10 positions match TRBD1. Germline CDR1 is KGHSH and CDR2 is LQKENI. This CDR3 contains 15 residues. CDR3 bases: TGTGCCAGCTCACGACGGGACAGGGGTCAAGGGACCCAGTACTTC. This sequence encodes CASSRRDRGQGTQYF. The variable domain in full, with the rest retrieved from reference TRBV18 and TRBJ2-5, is NAGVMQNPRHLVRRRGQEARLRCSPMKGHSHVYWYRQLPEEGLKFMVYLQKENIIDESGMPKERFSAEFPKEGPSILRIQQVVRGDSAAYFCASSRRDRGQGTQYFGPGTRLLVL.

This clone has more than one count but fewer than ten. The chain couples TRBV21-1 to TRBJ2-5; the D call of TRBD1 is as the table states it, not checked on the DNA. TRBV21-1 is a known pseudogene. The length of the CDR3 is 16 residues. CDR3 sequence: CASSKGEPGYQETQYF. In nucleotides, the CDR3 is TGTGCCAGCAGCAAAGGGGAACCAGGGTACCAAGAGACCCAGTACTTC.

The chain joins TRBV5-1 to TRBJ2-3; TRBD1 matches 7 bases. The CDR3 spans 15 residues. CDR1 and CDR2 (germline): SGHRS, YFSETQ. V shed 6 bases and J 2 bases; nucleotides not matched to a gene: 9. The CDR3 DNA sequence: TGCGCCAGCACCGAAAGGGGACAGTTCACAGATACGCAGTATTTT. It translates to CASTERGQFTDTQYF.

CDR3 nucleotides: TGTGCCAGCAGCTTAGGACAGGGCGTTGAGACCCAGTACTTC. Amino acids: CASSLGQGVETQYF. The chain employs TRBV7-9 and TRBJ2-5, with TRBD1 matching over 7 bases. V was clipped by 1 base and J by 5 bases; unmatched bases: 4. CDR1 and CDR2 (germline): SEHNR, FQNEAQ (reference sequence). The CDR3 contains 14 residues.

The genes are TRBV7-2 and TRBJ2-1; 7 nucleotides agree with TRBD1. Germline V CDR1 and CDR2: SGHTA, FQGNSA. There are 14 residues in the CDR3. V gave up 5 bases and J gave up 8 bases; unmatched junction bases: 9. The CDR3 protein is CASSLGQVGDEQFF. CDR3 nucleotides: TGTGCCAGCAGCCTCGGACAGGTCGGCGATGAGCAGTTCTTC.

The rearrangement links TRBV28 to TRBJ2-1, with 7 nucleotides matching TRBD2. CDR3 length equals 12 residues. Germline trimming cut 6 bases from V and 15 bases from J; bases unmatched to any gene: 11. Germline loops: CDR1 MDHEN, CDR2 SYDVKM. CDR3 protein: CASSLRPGEGFF. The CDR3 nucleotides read TGTGCCAGCAGCTTACGTCCGGGGGAGGGGTTCTTC.

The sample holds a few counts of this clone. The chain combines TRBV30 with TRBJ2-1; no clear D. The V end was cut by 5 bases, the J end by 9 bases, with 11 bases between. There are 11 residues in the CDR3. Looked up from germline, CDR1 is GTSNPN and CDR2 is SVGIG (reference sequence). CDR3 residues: CAWLFHSEQFF. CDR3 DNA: TGTGCCTGGCTCTTCCATAGTGAGCAGTTCTTC.

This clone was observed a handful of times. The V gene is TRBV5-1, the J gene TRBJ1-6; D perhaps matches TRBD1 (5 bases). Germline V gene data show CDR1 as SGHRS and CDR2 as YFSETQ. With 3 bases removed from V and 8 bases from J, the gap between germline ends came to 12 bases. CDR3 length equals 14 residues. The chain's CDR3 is CASSSGIRHSPLHF. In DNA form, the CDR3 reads TGCGCCAGCAGCTCAGGGATTCGCCATTCACCCCTCCACTTT.

The CDR3, as DNA: TGTGCCAGCAGCCCTTCACCTTTCGGGACTAGCGGCAATGAGCAGTTCTTC. Translation gives CASSPSPFGTSGNEQFF. This chain joins TRBV5-4 and TRBJ2-1, with TRBD2 matching 11 bases. V lost 4 bases and J lost 6; bases outside the gene matches: 12. The CDR3 is made up of 17 amino acids. Germline-derived CDR1 and CDR2 are SGHNT and YYREEE (reference sequence). The full variable domain, rest sourced from reference TRBV5-4 and TRBJ2-1, is ETGVTQSPTHLIKTRGQQVTLRCSSQSGHNTVSWYQQALGQGPQFIFQYYREEENGRGNFPPRFSGLQFPNYSSELNVNALELDDSALYLCASSPSPFGTSGNEQFFGPGTRLTVL.

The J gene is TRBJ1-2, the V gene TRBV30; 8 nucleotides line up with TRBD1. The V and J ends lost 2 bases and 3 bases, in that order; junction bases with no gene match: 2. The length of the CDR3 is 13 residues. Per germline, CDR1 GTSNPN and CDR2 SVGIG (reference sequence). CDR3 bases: TGTGCCTGGAGTAGGACAGGGTACTATGGCTACACCTTC. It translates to CAWSRTGYYGYTF.

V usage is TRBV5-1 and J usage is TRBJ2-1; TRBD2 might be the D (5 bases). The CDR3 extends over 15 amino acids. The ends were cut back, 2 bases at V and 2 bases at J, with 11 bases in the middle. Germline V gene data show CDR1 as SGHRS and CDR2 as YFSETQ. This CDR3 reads CASSLELGAYNEQFF. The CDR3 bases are TGCGCCAGCAGCTTAGAACTCGGGGCCTACAATGAGCAGTTCTTC.

The CDR3 spells CASSDGTSGTFSSYEQYF. The CDR3 region has the DNA TGTGCCAGCAGCGATGGGACTAGCGGGACCTTTAGCTCCTACGAGCAGTACTTC. The chain carries TRBV9 and TRBJ2-7; 13 nucleotides match TRBD2. The CDR3 runs to 18 residues. J was trimmed by 0 bases and V by 3 bases; bases with no gene match: 9. The germline gives CDR1 SGDLS, CDR2 YYNGEE. The full variable domain, completed using reference TRBV9 and TRBJ2-7, is DSGVTQTPKHLITATGQRVTLRCSPRSGDLSVYWYQQSLDQGLQFLIQYYNGEERAKGNILERFSAQQFPDLHSELNLSSLELGDSALYFCASSDGTSGTFSSYEQYFGPGTRLTVT.

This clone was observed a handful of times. The CDR3 loop is CASLAGTGVSNQPQHF. The CDR3 region has the DNA TGTGCCAGCCTCGCCGGGACAGGGGTGAGCAATCAGCCCCAGCATTTT. This sequence joins TRBV19 and TRBJ1-5, with TRBD1 matching over 10 bases. This CDR3 is 16 amino acids long. Looked up from germline, CDR1 is LNHDA and CDR2 is SQIVND (reference sequence). The trim removed 9 bases at V and 1 base at J, leaving 9 bases unmatched.

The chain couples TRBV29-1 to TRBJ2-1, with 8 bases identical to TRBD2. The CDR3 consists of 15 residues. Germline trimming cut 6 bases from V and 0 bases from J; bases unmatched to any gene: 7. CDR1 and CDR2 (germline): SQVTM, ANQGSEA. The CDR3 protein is CSVVHSGVSYNEQFF. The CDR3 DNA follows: TGCAGCGTCGTCCATAGCGGGGTCTCCTACAATGAGCAGTTCTTC.

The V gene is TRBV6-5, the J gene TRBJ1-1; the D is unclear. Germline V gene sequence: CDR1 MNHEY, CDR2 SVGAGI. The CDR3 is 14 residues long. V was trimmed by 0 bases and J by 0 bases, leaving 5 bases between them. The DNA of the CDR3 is TGTGCCAGCAGTTACTCTTCAGTGAACACTGAAGCTTTCTTT. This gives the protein CASSYSSVNTEAFF.

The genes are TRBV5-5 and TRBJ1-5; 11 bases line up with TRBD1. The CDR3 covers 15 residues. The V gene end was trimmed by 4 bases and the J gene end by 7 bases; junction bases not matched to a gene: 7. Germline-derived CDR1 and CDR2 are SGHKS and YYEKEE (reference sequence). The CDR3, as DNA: TGTGCCAGCAGCCCAGGACAGGGGGCCTGGCAGCCCCAGCATTTT. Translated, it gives CASSPGQGAWQPQHF.

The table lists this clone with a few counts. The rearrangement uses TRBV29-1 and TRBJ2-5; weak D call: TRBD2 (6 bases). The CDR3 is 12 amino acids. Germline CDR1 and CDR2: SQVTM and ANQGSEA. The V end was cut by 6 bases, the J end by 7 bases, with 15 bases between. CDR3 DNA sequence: TGCAGCGTCGGGGGTGGGGTGGTGACCCAGTACTTC. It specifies CSVGGGVVTQYF.

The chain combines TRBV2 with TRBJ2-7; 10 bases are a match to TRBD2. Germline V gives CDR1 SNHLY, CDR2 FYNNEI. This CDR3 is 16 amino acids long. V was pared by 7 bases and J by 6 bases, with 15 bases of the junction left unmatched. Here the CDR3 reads CASKPSSGGRPGEQYF. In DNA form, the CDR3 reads TGTGCCAGCAAGCCGAGTAGCGGGGGGCGGCCCGGCGAGCAGTACTTC.

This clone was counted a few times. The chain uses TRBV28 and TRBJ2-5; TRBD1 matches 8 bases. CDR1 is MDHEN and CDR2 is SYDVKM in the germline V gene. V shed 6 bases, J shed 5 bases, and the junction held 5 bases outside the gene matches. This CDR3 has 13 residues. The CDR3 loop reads CASSTHRGETQYF. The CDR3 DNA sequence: TGTGCCAGCAGCACTCACAGGGGGGAGACCCAGTACTTC.

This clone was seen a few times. The CDR3 bases are TGCGCCAGCAGCCAAGGCCGGGGGTACTACTATGGCTACACCTTC. It encodes CASSQGRGYYYGYTF. The chain uses TRBV4-3 and TRBJ1-2, with a tentative D call TRBD1 (5 bases). From germline, CDR1 is LGHNA and CDR2 YSLEER. V lost 1 base and J 3 bases, leaving 12 bases between the germline ends. CDR3 length equals 15 residues.

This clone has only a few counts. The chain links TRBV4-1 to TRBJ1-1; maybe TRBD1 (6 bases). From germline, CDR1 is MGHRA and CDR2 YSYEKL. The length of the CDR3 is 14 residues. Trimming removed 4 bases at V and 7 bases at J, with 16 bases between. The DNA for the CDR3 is TGCGCCAGCAGCCTAGGGGGGGGTTCAAGTGAAGCTTTCTTT. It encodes CASSLGGGSSEAFF.

The CDR3 nucleotides are TGTGCCAGCTCACCCCCGCGGCGCACCGGGGAGCTGTTTTTT. Encoded protein: CASSPPRRTGELFF. This chain links TRBV18 with TRBJ2-2; D gene uncertain. V was pared by 3 bases and J by 4 bases, with 9 bases between. From germline, CDR1 is KGHSH and CDR2 LQKENI. The CDR3 length is 14 residues.